Sequencing of this T cell receptor beta chain was carried out in a study of T cell responses to AZD1222 COVID-19 vaccine. J lost 2 bases, V lost 2 bases, and 3 bases had no gene match. This CDR3 region has 15 residues. Germline-derived CDR1 and CDR2 are SGHTA and FQGTGA. Combined were second doses at about 4 or about 12 weeks. Libraries were prepared by immunoSEQ multiplex PCR; TCRdb keeps only in-frame clonotypes and omits some of them. This sample carries 90,000 to 95,000 clones, roughly 88% of them seen once, and the ten largest clones take about 12%. The TCR sequence derives from an adult who received the AZD1222 COVID-19 vaccine. V is TRBV7-3 and J is TRBJ2-3; 8 bases line up with TRBD1. The input for sequencing was peripheral blood, taken 28 days after the second AZD1222 dose. CDR3 DNA: TGTGCCAGCAGCTTATGGACAGGGCTCACAGATACGCAGTATTTT. Its protein is CASSLWTGLTDTQYF.